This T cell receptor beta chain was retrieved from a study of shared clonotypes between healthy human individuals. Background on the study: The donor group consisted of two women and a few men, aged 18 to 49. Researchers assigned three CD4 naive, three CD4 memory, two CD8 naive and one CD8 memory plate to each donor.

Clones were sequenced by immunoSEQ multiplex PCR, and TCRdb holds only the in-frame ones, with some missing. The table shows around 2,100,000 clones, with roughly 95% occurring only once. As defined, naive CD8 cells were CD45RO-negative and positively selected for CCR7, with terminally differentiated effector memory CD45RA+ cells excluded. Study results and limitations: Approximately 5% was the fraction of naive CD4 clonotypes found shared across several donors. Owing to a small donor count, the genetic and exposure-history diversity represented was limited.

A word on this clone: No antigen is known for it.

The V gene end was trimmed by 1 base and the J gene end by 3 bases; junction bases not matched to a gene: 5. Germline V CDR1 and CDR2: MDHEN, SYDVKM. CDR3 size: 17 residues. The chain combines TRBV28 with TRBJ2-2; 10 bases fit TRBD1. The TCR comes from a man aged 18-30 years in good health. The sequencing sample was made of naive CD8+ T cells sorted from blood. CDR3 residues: CASSLFGGTGDTGELFF. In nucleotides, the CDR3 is TGTGCCAGCAGTTTATTCGGGGGGACAGGGGACACCGGGGAGCTGTTTTTT.